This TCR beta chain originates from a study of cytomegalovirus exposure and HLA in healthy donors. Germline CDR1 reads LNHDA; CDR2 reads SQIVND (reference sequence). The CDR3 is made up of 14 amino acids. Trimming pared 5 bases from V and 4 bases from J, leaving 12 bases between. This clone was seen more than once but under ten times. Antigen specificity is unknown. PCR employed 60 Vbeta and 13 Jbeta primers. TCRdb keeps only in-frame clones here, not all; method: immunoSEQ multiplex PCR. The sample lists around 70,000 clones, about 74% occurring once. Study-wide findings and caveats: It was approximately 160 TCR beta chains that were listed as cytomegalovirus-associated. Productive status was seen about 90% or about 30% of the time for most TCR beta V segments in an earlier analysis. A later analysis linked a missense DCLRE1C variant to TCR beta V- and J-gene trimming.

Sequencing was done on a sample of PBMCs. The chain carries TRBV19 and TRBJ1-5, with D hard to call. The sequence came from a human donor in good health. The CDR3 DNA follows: TGTGCCAGTAGTCGGGCAGGCGGGAATCAGCCCCAGCATTTT. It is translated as CASSRAGGNQPQHF. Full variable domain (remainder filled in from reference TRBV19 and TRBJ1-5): DGGITQSPKYLFRKEGQNVTLSCEQNLNHDAMYWYRQDPGQGLRLIYYSQIVNDFQKGDIAEGYSVSREKKESFPLTVTSAQKNPTAFYLCASSRAGGNQPQHFGDGTRLSIL.